A single TCR beta chain is shown here with its context. This CDR3 contains 15 residues. Trimming shortened V by 3 bases and J by 7 bases, and 16 bases separated the two germline ends. Germline V gives CDR1 SGHTA, CDR2 FQGTGA. This entry comes from a study of blood T cell repertoires in COVID-19. At the level of the study: Collection of acute and convalescent COVID-19 samples took place in the United States, Italy and Spain. In each case, the material was cDNA or gDNA derived from T cells, B-cell-depleted T cells, or PBMCs.

Under the authors' procedure: Nucleated cell number was recorded as an estimate derived from reference gene primer amplification. Assay: immunoSEQ multiplex PCR; the TCRdb copy retains only in-frame clones and omits some. That table is the source of V, J and clone size, and D and trimming were worked out from the DNA. The sample lists about 190,000 clones, 70% to 90% occurring once. The V and J genes are TRBV7-3 and TRBJ2-1; D is possibly TRBD1 (5 bases). This clonotype was obtained from a woman older than 75 with acute or convalescent COVID-19. Input material: peripheral blood. CDR3 amino acids: CASSFLSTPGNEQFF. The CDR3 bases are TGTGCCAGCAGCTTCCTCTCCACCCCAGGGAATGAGCAGTTCTTC.